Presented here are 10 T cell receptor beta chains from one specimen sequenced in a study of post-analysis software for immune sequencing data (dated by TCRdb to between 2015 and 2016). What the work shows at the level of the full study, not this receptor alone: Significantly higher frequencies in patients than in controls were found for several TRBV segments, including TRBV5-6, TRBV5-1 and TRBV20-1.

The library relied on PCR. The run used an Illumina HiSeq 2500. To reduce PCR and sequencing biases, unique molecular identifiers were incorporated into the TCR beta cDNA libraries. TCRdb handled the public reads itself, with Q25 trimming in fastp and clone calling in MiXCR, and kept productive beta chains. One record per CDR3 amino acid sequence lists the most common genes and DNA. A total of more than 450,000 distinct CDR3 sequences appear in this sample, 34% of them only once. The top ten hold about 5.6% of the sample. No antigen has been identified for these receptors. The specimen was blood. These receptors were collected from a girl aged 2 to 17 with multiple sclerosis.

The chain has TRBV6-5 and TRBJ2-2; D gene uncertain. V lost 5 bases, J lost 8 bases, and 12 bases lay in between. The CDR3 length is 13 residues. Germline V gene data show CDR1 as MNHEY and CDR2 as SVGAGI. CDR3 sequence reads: CASSRLGGGELFF. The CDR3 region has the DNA TGTGCCAGCAGTAGATTGGGTGGAGGGGAGCTGTTTTTT.

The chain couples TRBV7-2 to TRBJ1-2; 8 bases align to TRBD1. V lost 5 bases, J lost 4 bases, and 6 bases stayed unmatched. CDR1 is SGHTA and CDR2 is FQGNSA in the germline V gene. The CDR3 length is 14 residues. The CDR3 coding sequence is TGTGCCAGCAGCAGTCAGACAGGGGCCTATGGCTACACCTTC. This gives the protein CASSSQTGAYGYTF.

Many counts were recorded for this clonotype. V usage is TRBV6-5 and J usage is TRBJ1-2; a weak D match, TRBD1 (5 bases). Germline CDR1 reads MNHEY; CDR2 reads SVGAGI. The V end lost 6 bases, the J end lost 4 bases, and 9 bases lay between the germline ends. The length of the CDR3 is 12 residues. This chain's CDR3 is CASRQGSYGYTF. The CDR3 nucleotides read TGTGCCAGCAGGCAGGGAAGCTATGGCTACACCTTC.

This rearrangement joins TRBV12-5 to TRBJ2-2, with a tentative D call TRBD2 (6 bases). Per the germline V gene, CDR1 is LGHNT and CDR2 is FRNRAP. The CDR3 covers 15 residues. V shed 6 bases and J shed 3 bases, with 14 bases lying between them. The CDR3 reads CASGPNSGYTGELFF. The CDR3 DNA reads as TGTGCTAGTGGCCCCAATAGCGGATACACCGGGGAGCTGTTTTTT.

The CDR3 coding sequence is TGTGCCAGCAGCGCTCTATGGGAGCAGACCCAGTACTTC. It encodes CASSALWEQTQYF. The V and J genes are TRBV7-9 and TRBJ2-7, with D perhaps matching TRBD2 (5 bases). TRBJ2-5 matches the DNA end more closely, so the J call is doubtful. CDR3 size: 13 residues. Per germline, CDR1 SEHNR and CDR2 FQNEAQ (reference sequence).

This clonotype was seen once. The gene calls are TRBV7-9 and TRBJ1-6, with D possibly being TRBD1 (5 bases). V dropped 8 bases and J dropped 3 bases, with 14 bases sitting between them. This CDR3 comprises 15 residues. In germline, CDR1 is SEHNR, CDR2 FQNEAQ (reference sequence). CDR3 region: CASGQGAFYNSPLHF. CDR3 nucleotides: TGTGCCAGCGGCCAAGGGGCTTTCTATAATTCACCCCTCCACTTT.

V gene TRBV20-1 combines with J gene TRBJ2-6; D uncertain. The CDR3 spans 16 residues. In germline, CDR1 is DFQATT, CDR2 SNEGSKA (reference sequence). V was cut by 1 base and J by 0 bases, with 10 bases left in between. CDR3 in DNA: TGCAGTGCTAGAGGGGTCGATGCCTCTGGGGCCAACGTCCTGACTTTC. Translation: CSARGVDASGANVLTF.

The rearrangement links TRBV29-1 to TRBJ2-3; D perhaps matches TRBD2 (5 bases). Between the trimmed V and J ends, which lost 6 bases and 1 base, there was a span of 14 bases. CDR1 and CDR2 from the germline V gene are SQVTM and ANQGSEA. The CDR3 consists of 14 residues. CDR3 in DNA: TGCAGCGTCCAGGAGGCGCATGGCACAGATACGCAGTATTTT. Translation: CSVQEAHGTDTQYF.

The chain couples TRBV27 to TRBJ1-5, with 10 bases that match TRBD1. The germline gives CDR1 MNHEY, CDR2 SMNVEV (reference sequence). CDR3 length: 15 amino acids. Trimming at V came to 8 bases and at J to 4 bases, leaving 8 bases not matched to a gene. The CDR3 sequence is CASGGQGPSNQPQHF. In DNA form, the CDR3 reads TGTGCCAGCGGGGGACAGGGGCCCAGTAATCAGCCCCAGCATTTT.

DNA for the CDR3: TGTGCCAGTAGTATGGGTAGGGAGGACGAGCAGTACTTC. This encodes CASSMGREDEQYF. The chain employs TRBV19 and TRBJ2-5, with D perhaps TRBD2 (6 bases). The J call may be incorrect, as the DNA end agrees better with TRBJ2-7. The germline gives CDR1 LNHDA, CDR2 SQIVND (reference sequence). The CDR3 runs 13 residues.